The 30 T cell receptor beta chains presented below share a single source sample, sequenced in a study of T cells after yellow fever vaccination. TCRdb independently ran MiXCR on the 5' RACE reads; one entry per CDR3 protein. This sample has roughly 300,000 distinct CDR3 sequences, with less than 9.5% found just once. The source material was PBMCs, sampled roughly 45 days after the first yellow fever vaccination. These receptors all come from a young man who received the YFV17D yellow fever vaccine.

The chain recombines TRBV6-2 or TRBV6-3 with TRBJ1-5; no firm D call. Trimming shortened V by 2 bases and J by 3 bases, and 8 bases separated the two germline ends. This CDR3 spans 14 amino acids. Germline lookup yields CDR1 MNHEY and CDR2 SVGEGT. The CDR3 is CASSYGSDNQPQHF. CDR3 coding DNA: TGTGCCAGCAGTTACGGTAGTGACAATCAGCCCCAGCATTTT.

The chain links TRBV2 to TRBJ2-2, with 7 nucleotides matching TRBD1. Germline assignment: CDR1 SNHLY and CDR2 FYNNEI. The CDR3 contains 15 residues. J was trimmed by 4 bases and V by 5 bases; bases with no gene match: 7. The DNA of the CDR3 is TGTGCCAGCAGTCCTGGACAGGCGGTCACCGGGGAGCTGTTTTTT. This translates into CASSPGQAVTGELFF.

The V call is TRBV7-6, the J call TRBJ1-5; 9 bases map to TRBD1. Germline values: CDR1 SGHVS, CDR2 FNYEAQ. This CDR3 region has 14 residues. V gave up 5 bases and J gave up 7 bases; unmatched junction bases: 6. CDR3 nucleotide sequence: TGTGCCAGCAGCCGCGGGACAGGGACCCAGCCCCAGCATTTT. Amino acids: CASSRGTGTQPQHF.

The rearrangement links TRBV20-1 to TRBJ2-7, with TRBD2 matching 12 bases. CDR1 and CDR2 from the germline V gene are DFQATT and SNEGSKA (reference sequence). J gave up 3 bases and V 6 bases, and 6 bases lay outside the gene matches. This CDR3 has 14 residues. The CDR3 DNA is TGCAGTGCCACCCTAGCGGGGGGGCTCTACGAGCAGTACGTC. It yields the protein CSATLAGGLYEQYV.

This clonotype has more than one count but fewer than ten. The chain is built from TRBV10-2 and TRBJ1-2; 9 nucleotides agree with TRBD1. Germline CDR1 is WSHSY and CDR2 is SAAADI. V shed 2 bases, J shed 6 bases, and the junction held 10 bases outside the gene matches. This CDR3 has 16 residues. Written as DNA, the CDR3 is TGCGCCAGCAGTGAGCCGACCGGGACAGGGACACATGGCTACACCTTC. It is translated as CASSEPTGTGTHGYTF.

This clonotype was detected only a few times. The chain uses TRBV25-1 and TRBJ1-5; D is unclear. CDR1 and CDR2 (germline): MGHDK, SYGVNS. The CDR3 totals 14 residues. V dropped 6 bases and J dropped 5 bases, with 14 bases sitting between them. CDR3 residues: CASRARLVDQPQHF. CDR3 in DNA: TGTGCCAGCAGAGCCAGGCTTGTGGATCAGCCCCAGCATTTT. Combining the CDR3 with reference TRBV25-1 and TRBJ1-5 gives the whole variable domain EADIYQTPRYLVIGTGKKITLECSQTMGHDKMYWYQQDPGMELHLIHYSYGVNSTEKGDLSSESTVSRIRTEHFPLTLESARPSHTSQYLCASRARLVDQPQHFGDGTRLSIL.

The chain is built from TRBV5-1 and TRBJ2-4; the match to TRBD1 covers 9 bases. The ends lost 4 bases at V and 7 bases at J; junction bases unmatched: 6. The germline V gene encodes CDR1 SGHRS and CDR2 YFSETQ. The CDR3 runs 14 residues. The CDR3 loop is CASSPGQGINIQYF. In DNA, the CDR3 is TGCGCCAGCAGCCCCGGACAGGGGATTAACATTCAGTACTTC.

This clonotype was seen at least ten times. The chain is built from TRBV20-1 and TRBJ2-7; 10 bases match TRBD2. The germline gives CDR1 DFQATT, CDR2 SNEGSKA (reference sequence). Trimming took 0 bases from V and 1 from J; bases not matched to a gene: 6. The CDR3 extends over 16 amino acids. The CDR3 coding sequence is TGCAGTGCTAGAGATGTACTAGCGGGGATGTCCTACGAGCAGTACTTC. Protein sequence: CSARDVLAGMSYEQYF.

The table lists this clonotype with a few counts. The chain employs TRBV7-9 and TRBJ2-3; 7 bases agree with TRBD1. The ends lost 5 bases at V and 4 bases at J; junction bases unmatched: 9. CDR1 SEHNR and CDR2 FQNEAQ come from the germline V gene (reference sequence). This CDR3 spans 15 amino acids. The CDR3 is CASSTDRQAADTQYF. The CDR3 DNA reads as TGTGCCAGCAGCACGGACAGGCAGGCCGCAGATACGCAGTATTTT.

There are a few counts of this clonotype. The V call is TRBV5-1, the J call TRBJ2-6, with D possibly being TRBD1 or TRBD2 (6 bases each). There are 19 residues in the CDR3. Germline CDR1 is SGHRS and CDR2 is YFSETQ. The ends were cut back, 5 bases at V and 0 bases at J, with 21 bases in the middle. In nucleotides, the CDR3 is TGCGCCAGCAGGCCCGGTGGGGGGCAATCCAACTCTGGGGCCAACGTCCTGACTTTC. Translating it yields CASRPGGGQSNSGANVLTF.

This clonotype has a handful of counts. The rearrangement uses TRBV5-1 and TRBJ2-2, with 9 bases lining up with TRBD1. Germline CDR1 SGHRS, CDR2 YFSETQ. Trimming took 2 bases from V and 5 from J; bases not matched to a gene: 7. The CDR3 totals 16 residues. The CDR3 sequence: CASSFFRDRVTGELFF. In DNA, the CDR3 is TGCGCCAGCAGCTTTTTCCGGGACAGGGTGACCGGGGAGCTGTTTTTT. Drawing the rest from reference TRBV5-1 and TRBJ2-2, the complete variable domain is KAGVTQTPRYLIKTRGQQVTLSCSPISGHRSVSWYQQTPGQGLQFLFEYFSETQRNKGNFPGRFSGRQFSNSRSEMNVSTLELGDSALYLCASSFFRDRVTGELFFGEGSRLTVL.

The table lists this clonotype with many counts. The chain joins TRBV7-2 to TRBJ2-5; D is undetermined. The CDR3 sequence is 13 residues long. Deletions cut 1 base from V and 1 base from J, with 4 bases between. Germline V gene lookup returns CDR1 SGHTA and CDR2 FQGNSA. CDR3 protein: CASSLGSQETQYF. The CDR3 DNA follows: TGTGCCAGCAGCTTAGGTTCCCAAGAGACCCAGTACTTC.

The V call is TRBV2, the J call TRBJ1-4; the match to TRBD1 covers 10 bases. With V trimmed by 9 bases and J by 3 bases, 1 base remained unmatched. CDR1 and CDR2 (germline): SNHLY, FYNNEI. There are 13 residues in the CDR3. The CDR3 is CARGTGANEKLFF. CDR3 sequence (DNA): TGTGCCAGGGGGACAGGGGCTAATGAAAAACTGTTTTTT.

This clonotype has just a few counts. The rearrangement links TRBV12-3 or TRBV12-4 to TRBJ2-3, with TRBD1 matching over 9 bases. The CDR3 spans 15 residues. The junction had 3 bases not matched to a gene; V was cut back by 1 base and J by 4 bases. CDR3 in amino acids: CASSLGDRDPDTQYF. The CDR3 bases are TGTGCCAGCAGTTTAGGGGACAGGGATCCAGATACGCAGTATTTT.

This clonotype was seen a handful of times. The chain combines TRBV4-3 with TRBJ1-2; 9 nucleotides align to TRBD1. The CDR3 is 15 amino acids. Germline V gives CDR1 LGHNA, CDR2 YSLEER. V was pared by 3 bases and J by 0 bases, with 2 bases of the junction left unmatched. This CDR3 reads CASSQDRGSNYGYTF. CDR3 DNA sequence: TGCGCCAGCAGCCAGGACAGGGGTTCTAACTATGGCTACACCTTC.

This clonotype was detected ten times or more. The chain recombines TRBV3-1 with TRBJ1-6; D is uncertain. Germline assignment: CDR1 LGHDT and CDR2 YNNKEL (reference sequence). The CDR3 loop spans 14 amino acids. V dropped 1 base and J dropped 8 bases, with 9 bases sitting between them. The CDR3 reads CASSQVGFYSPLHF. The CDR3 DNA reads as TGTGCCAGCAGCCAAGTTGGGTTTTATTCACCCCTCCACTTT.

This clonotype occurred a few times. The V gene is TRBV7-2, the J gene TRBJ2-2; 9 nucleotides line up with TRBD2. Germline trimming cut 3 bases from V and 4 bases from J; bases unmatched to any gene: 0. CDR1 and CDR2 from the germline V gene are SGHTA and FQGNSA. The CDR3 consists of 14 residues. The CDR3 protein is CASSLRGGTGELFF. CDR3 nucleotides: TGTGCCAGCAGCTTGCGGGGGGGCACCGGGGAGCTGTTTTTT. Together with reference TRBV7-2 and TRBJ2-2, the CDR3 gives the full variable domain: GAGVSQSPSNKVTEKGKDVELRCDPISGHTALYWYRQSLGQGLEFLIYFQGNSAPDKSGLPSDRFSAERTGGSVSTLTIQRTQQEDSAVYLCASSLRGGTGELFFGEGSRLTVL.

This clonotype was found a few times. The rearrangement joins TRBV20-1 to TRBJ1-6; TRBD1 matches 12 bases. The CDR3 runs 18 residues. The V gene end was trimmed by 3 bases and the J gene end by 4 bases; junction bases not matched to a gene: 10. Germline assignment: CDR1 DFQATT and CDR2 SNEGSKA (reference sequence). The DNA for the CDR3 is TGCAGTGCTAGGACCGGGACAGGGGGCTTGGGGTATAATTCACCCCTCCACTTT. This sequence encodes CSARTGTGGLGYNSPLHF.

This clonotype was counted at least ten times. The chain is built from TRBV7-3 and TRBJ2-3; D is unclear. The germline gives CDR1 SGHTA, CDR2 FQGTGA. V was trimmed by 4 bases and J by 2 bases, leaving 7 bases between them. The CDR3 consists of 13 residues. CDR3 sequence reads: CASSSRVTDTQYF. CDR3 bases: TGTGCCAGCAGCTCACGGGTCACAGATACGCAGTATTTT. The full variable domain, its missing parts supplied by reference TRBV7-3 and TRBJ2-3, is GAGVSQTPSNKVTEKGKYVELRCDPISGHTALYWYRQSLGQGPEFLIYFQGTGAADDSGLPNDRFFAVRPEGSVSTLKIQRTERGDSAVYLCASSSRVTDTQYFGPGTRLTVL.

The chain has TRBV7-9 and TRBJ2-7, with D unclear. CDR3 length: 12 amino acids. Germline CDR1 reads SEHNR; CDR2 reads FQNEAQ (reference sequence). V lost 8 bases to trimming and J lost 2 bases, with 10 bases between them. The CDR3 spells CASQTGAYEQYF. Here the CDR3 DNA reads TGTGCCAGCCAGACGGGCGCCTACGAGCAGTACTTC.

V usage is TRBV12-3 or TRBV12-4 and J usage is TRBJ2-1; 8 bases line up with TRBD1. The CDR3 has 15 residues. The J segment lost 2 bases and the V segment lost 5 bases, leaving 5 bases of the junction unmatched. The CDR3 DNA is TGTGCCAGCAGTCTGACAGGGGCCCCCTACAATGAGCAGTTCTTC. Its protein product is CASSLTGAPYNEQFF.

Many counts were recorded for this clonotype. The V gene is TRBV5-1, the J gene TRBJ1-1; D is perhaps TRBD1 (6 bases). The CDR3 extends over 14 amino acids. Germline V lookup: CDR1 SGHRS, CDR2 YFSETQ. V lost 7 bases, J lost 4 bases, and 17 bases lay in between. This CDR3 reads CASGLDSPFTEAFF. The CDR3 DNA is TGCGCCAGCGGCCTGGACAGCCCTTTCACTGAAGCTTTCTTT.

The V gene is TRBV7-9, the J gene TRBJ1-5, with TRBD1 as a possible D gene (5 bases). Germline-derived CDR1 and CDR2 are SEHNR and FQNEAQ (reference sequence). The V end lost 5 bases, the J end lost 4 bases, and 18 bases lay between the germline ends. The CDR3 is made up of 16 amino acids. CDR3 DNA: TGTGCCAGCAGCGAGGATGGGGCGGCCGGAAATCAGCCCCAGCATTTT. It is translated as CASSEDGAAGNQPQHF. Full variable domain (outside the CDR3, taken from reference TRBV7-9 and TRBJ1-5): DTGVSQNPRHKITKRGQNVTFRCDPISEHNRLYWYRQTLGQGPEFLTYFQNEAQLEKSRLLSDRFSAERPKGSFSTLEIQRTEQGDSAMYLCASSEDGAAGNQPQHFGDGTRLSIL.

This clonotype was counted many times. This sequence joins TRBV4-3 and TRBJ2-5; no clear D gene. The length of the CDR3 is 13 residues. The V gene lost 0 bases and the J gene lost 7 bases, with 9 bases spanning the gap. Germline CDR1 is LGHNA and CDR2 is YSLEER. The CDR3 DNA follows: TGCGCCAGCAGCCAAGAGGCATTAGGGACCCAGTACTTC. Amino acid sequence: CASSQEALGTQYF.

This clonotype was detected only a few times. The chain uses TRBV5-1 and TRBJ2-3, with a tentative D call TRBD2 (5 bases). V lost 7 bases, J lost 4 bases, and 19 bases lay in between. The germline CDR1 and CDR2 sequences are SGHRS and YFSETQ. This CDR3 spans 15 amino acids. CDR3 nucleotides: TGCGCCAGCTCCTATGGGTTTCTGCGGGCAGATACGCAGTATTTT. This sequence encodes CASSYGFLRADTQYF.

This clonotype was observed a handful of times. This chain uses TRBV5-1 with TRBJ1-2, with 8 positions matching TRBD1. From germline, CDR1 is SGHRS and CDR2 YFSETQ. The CDR3 sequence is 13 residues long. V lost 4 bases to trimming and J lost 6 bases; unmatched junction nucleotides: 5. As DNA, the CDR3 is TGCGCCAGCAGCCCTCAGGGGGCGGATGGCTACACCTTC. Translated: CASSPQGADGYTF.

The J gene is TRBJ2-5, the V gene TRBV4-3, with a possible D match to TRBD1 (6 bases). CDR1 and CDR2 from the germline V gene are LGHNA and YSLEER. This CDR3 spans 15 amino acids. The ends were cut back, 0 bases at V and 2 bases at J, with 10 bases in the middle. Written as DNA, the CDR3 is TGCGCCAGCAGCCAAGATCGGACAGCGCAAGAGACCCAGTACTTC. Translation gives CASSQDRTAQETQYF.

In its sample, this clonotype was seen a few times. The chain carries TRBV7-2 and TRBJ1-6, with D hard to call. Germline V gene sequence: CDR1 SGHTA, CDR2 FQGNSA. Trimming removed 5 bases at V and 2 bases at J, with 10 bases between. The length of the CDR3 is 15 residues. CDR3 amino acids: CASSVRVTYNSPLHF. Here the CDR3 DNA reads TGTGCCAGCAGCGTGAGGGTTACCTATAATTCACCCCTCCACTTT.

As for this clonotype: A read error is possible here, since a much larger clone lies one base away. This chain joins TRBV7-2 and TRBJ1-3; D is unresolved. Per germline, CDR1 SGHTA and CDR2 FQGNSA. CDR3 size: 17 residues. CDR3: CPSSLQILPRSGNTIYF. CDR3 sequence (DNA): TGTCCCAGCAGCTTACAGATCCTACCCCGCTCTGGAAACACCATATATTTT. Variable domain in full (rest from reference TRBV7-2 and TRBJ1-3): GAGVSQSPSNKVTEKGKDVELRCDPISGHTALYWYRQSLGQGLEFLIYFQGNSAPDKSGLPSDRFSAERTGGSVSTLTIQRTQQEDSAVYLCPSSLQILPRSGNTIYFGEGSWLTVV.

The chain combines TRBV7-2 with TRBJ1-5; TRBD1 is a possible D gene (6 bases). V was pared by 3 bases and J by 12 bases, with 24 bases between. Germline V gene sequence: CDR1 SGHTA, CDR2 FQGNSA. The CDR3 is made up of 16 amino acids. The CDR3 nucleotides are TGTGCCAGCAGCTTTGGGGGCGGGGCGGGAGGAGGGCTCCAGCATTTT. It specifies CASSFGGGAGGGLQHF.